This T cell receptor beta chain was captured in a study of cytomegalovirus exposure and HLA in healthy donors. Overall study: HLA-typed donors were the source of roughly 80 million unique TCRs held in an early data release. Findings and limits, study-wide: It was shown in a later analysis that HLA-associated TCR beta chains were more clonally expanded than other, equally common chains.

This PCR relied on a set of 60 Vbeta primers and 13 Jbeta primers. Some clones are missing from TCRdb's copy, which holds only in-frame ones; the method was immunoSEQ multiplex PCR. The table lists around 120,000 clones, 60% to 80% of them singletons. J was trimmed by 5 bases and V by 6 bases; bases with no gene match: 8. Germline CDR1 reads MNHEY; CDR2 reads SMNVEV (reference sequence). This CDR3 region has 15 residues. Turning to this clone: Its cognate antigen is unknown.

Specimen: PBMCs. This rearrangement joins TRBV27 to TRBJ2-1; TRBD1 matches 9 bases. The receptor's source is a man in his forties or fifties in good health and CMV-seropositive. The CDR3 nucleotides are TGTGCCAGCAGAAAACAGGGGGCGCAGAACAATGAGCAGTTCTTC. Protein product: CASRKQGAQNNEQFF.